The 21 T cell receptor beta chains given below trace back to one sample, sequenced in a study of T cells in Graves' hyperthyroidism and ophthalmopathy. Amplified TCR beta CDR3 regions derived from RNA transcripts. HTBI primers were the set used in a first-round RT-PCR of the TCR CDR3. TCRdb fed the multiplex PCR reads into MiXCR, producing one record per CDR3 protein. The top ten clones hold 9.5% to 15% of a sample with hundreds of thousands of distinct CDR3 sequences, more than 14% of them seen once. Sequencing used blood. The receptors shown here come from a woman aged 50 to 60 with Graves' ophthalmopathy.

This clonotype was seen a few times. For the CDR3, the DNA is TGTGCCAGCTCACCCTCGGACGGATACGAGCAGTTCTTC. This gives the protein CASSPSDGYEQFF. The rearrangement uses TRBV18 and TRBJ2-7, with no clear D. The tail of the sequence fits TRBJ2-1 better, so the J call may be wrong. The CDR3 runs to 13 residues. Germline V gives CDR1 KGHSH, CDR2 LQKENI.

The sample holds many counts of this clonotype. The rearrangement uses TRBV18 and TRBJ1-1; a weak D match, TRBD1 (6 bases). CDR1 KGHSH and CDR2 LQKENI come from the germline V gene. The CDR3 sequence is 14 residues long. The V end was cut by 3 bases, the J end by 1 base, with 9 bases between. In DNA, the CDR3 is TGTGCCAGCTCACCCAAACAGGGGAACACTGAAGCTTTCTTT. The encoded protein is CASSPKQGNTEAFF.

This clonotype was detected many times. The chain employs TRBV2 and TRBJ2-1; 7 bases align to TRBD1. After removal of 8 bases from V and 5 bases from J, the junction contained 12 bases not matched to a gene. The CDR3 is 15 residues long. CDR1 SNHLY and CDR2 FYNNEI come from the germline V gene. The CDR3 protein is CASSETGQSNNEQFF. The CDR3 region has the DNA TGTGCCAGCTCGGAAACGGGACAGTCAAACAATGAGCAGTTCTTC.

This clonotype was detected ten times or more. J is TRBJ2-7 and V is TRBV7-8; tentative D call: TRBD2 (5 bases). There are 15 residues in the CDR3. V shed 5 bases and J shed 3 bases, with 17 bases lying between them. CDR1 is SGHVS and CDR2 is FQNEAQ in the germline V gene. CDR3 region: CASSPTRHRLYEQYF. The CDR3 nucleotides read TGTGCCAGCAGCCCTACTAGACACCGACTCTACGAGCAGTACTTC.

The chain couples TRBV5-1 to TRBJ2-5; 7 bases agree with TRBD2. Germline CDR1 reads SGHRS; CDR2 reads YFSETQ. The CDR3 is 13 amino acids. The junction had 5 bases not matched to a gene; V was cut back by 5 bases and J by 4 bases. The CDR3 DNA follows: TGCGCCAGCAGTTCAAGGGAGGGAGAGACCCAGTACTTC. Translation: CASSSREGETQYF.

This clonotype was counted at least ten times. The V call is TRBV24-1, the J call TRBJ2-7, with 8 bases matching TRBD2. Germline V gene lookup returns CDR1 KGHDR and CDR2 SFDVKD. The CDR3 contains 13 residues. V lost 8 bases, J lost 5 bases, and 7 bases stayed unmatched. The CDR3 reads CATNRLARHEQYF. The CDR3 coding sequence is TGTGCCACCAACAGACTAGCGCGCCACGAGCAGTACTTC.

This clonotype was counted many times. This sequence joins TRBV6-6 and TRBJ2-7; D gene unclear. CDR3 length equals 15 residues. Deletions cut 2 bases from V and 1 base from J, with 12 bases between. CDR1 is MNHNY, CDR2 SVGAGI, per germline (reference sequence). CDR3 sequence (DNA): TGTGCCAGCAGTTACGTGGGATCCCTTTCCTACGAGCAGTACTTC. This encodes CASSYVGSLSYEQYF.

This clonotype was counted at least ten times. V and J are TRBV6-1 and TRBJ1-5, with D perhaps TRBD1 (6 bases). The germline V gene encodes CDR1 MNHNS and CDR2 SASEGT. The V end was cut by 5 bases, the J end by 9 bases, with 17 bases between. This CDR3 spans 14 amino acids. The chain's CDR3 is CASSQQTGGAPQHF. The CDR3 region has the DNA TGTGCCAGCAGTCAACAGACAGGAGGGGCGCCCCAGCATTTT.

There are a few counts of this clonotype. V usage is TRBV29-1 and J usage is TRBJ2-2, with TRBD2 identical over 10 bases. V lost 3 bases to trimming and J lost 7 bases; unmatched junction nucleotides: 2. From germline, CDR1 is SQVTM and CDR2 ANQGSEA. The CDR3 totals 13 residues. As DNA, the CDR3 is TGCAGCGTTGAGGGACTAGCGTACGGGGAGCTGTTTTTT. This encodes CSVEGLAYGELFF.

This clonotype was observed at least ten times. This chain uses TRBV30 with TRBJ2-2; 8 nucleotides agree with TRBD1. Trimming at V came to 5 bases and at J to 4 bases, leaving 9 bases not matched to a gene. Germline values: CDR1 GTSNPN, CDR2 SVGIG (reference sequence). The CDR3 has 15 residues. CDR3: CAWRPTGDFTGELFF. In DNA form, the CDR3 reads TGTGCCTGGCGCCCGACAGGGGATTTCACCGGGGAGCTGTTTTTT.

This clonotype turned up a few times. The chain couples TRBV5-1 to TRBJ2-7; 9 bases map to TRBD1. The germline V gene has CDR1 SGHRS and CDR2 YFSETQ. With V trimmed by 4 bases and J by 3 bases, 11 bases remained unmatched. There are 16 residues in the CDR3. This CDR3 reads CASSPAGGQGVYEQYF. Here the CDR3 DNA reads TGCGCCAGCAGCCCGGCCGGGGGACAGGGAGTCTACGAGCAGTACTTC.

In its sample, this clonotype was seen many times. This sequence joins TRBV27 and TRBJ2-7; D not resolved. Trimming stripped 5 bases from V and 3 bases from J, with 11 bases between. The CDR3 runs 13 residues. In germline, CDR1 is MNHEY, CDR2 SMNVEV (reference sequence). This chain's CDR3 is CASSTSNGYEQYF. The CDR3 DNA reads TGTGCCAGCAGTACCAGTAATGGCTACGAGCAGTACTTC.

This chain joins TRBV19 and TRBJ2-1; the match to TRBD1 covers 8 bases. CDR1 and CDR2 (germline): LNHDA, SQIVND (reference sequence). The CDR3 length is 14 residues. Trimming cost V 4 bases and J 11 bases; bases outside gene matches: 10. Here the CDR3 DNA reads TGTGCCAGTAGTACCCCCGGGACAGGAACTAAGCAGTTCTTC. It encodes CASSTPGTGTKQFF.

This clonotype was seen at least ten times. The chain recombines TRBV28 with TRBJ2-1; D might be TRBD1 (6 bases). Germline V gene lookup returns CDR1 MDHEN and CDR2 SYDVKM. The ends were cut back, 2 bases at V and 0 bases at J, with 8 bases in the middle. The CDR3 loop spans 15 amino acids. CDR3 DNA: TGTGCCAGCAGTTTAGGGACAATCTCCTACAATGAGCAGTTCTTC. Amino acids: CASSLGTISYNEQFF. Full variable domain (outside the CDR3, taken from reference TRBV28 and TRBJ2-1): DVKVTQSSRYLVKRTGEKVFLECVQDMDHENMFWYRQDPGLGLRLIYFSYDVKMKEKGDIPEGYSVSREKKERFSLILESASTNQTSMYLCASSLGTISYNEQFFGPGTRLTVL.

This clonotype was seen many times. The chain joins TRBV10-3 to TRBJ1-5, with 10 positions matching TRBD1. The ends lost 6 bases at V and 4 bases at J; junction bases unmatched: 3. This CDR3 contains 14 residues. Germline V gives CDR1 ENHRY, CDR2 SYGVKD. CDR3 protein: CAIRGTGVNQPQHF. As DNA, the CDR3 is TGTGCCATCAGAGGGACAGGGGTTAATCAGCCCCAGCATTTT.

This clonotype was counted ten times or more. The chain is built from TRBV7-2 and TRBJ1-6, with 7 bases that match TRBD1. This CDR3 is built from 16 residues. V shed 5 bases, J shed 4 bases, and the junction held 8 bases outside the gene matches. Germline CDR1 reads SGHTA; CDR2 reads FQGNSA. DNA for the CDR3: TGTGCCAGCAGCCCAAGAACAGGGGCTTATAATTCACCCCTCCACTTT. Its translation is CASSPRTGAYNSPLHF.

This clonotype was recorded at least ten times. This chain connects TRBV7-9 to TRBJ2-1; 7 bases are shared with TRBD2. Germline assignment: CDR1 SEHNR and CDR2 FQNEAQ (reference sequence). After removal of 3 bases from V and 4 bases from J, the junction contained 9 bases not matched to a gene. This CDR3 is built from 16 residues. The CDR3 DNA reads as TGTGCCAGCAGCTTCCCCAGCGGGACCGGGTACAATGAGCAGTTCTTC. Translated: CASSFPSGTGYNEQFF.

In this sample, this clonotype turned up many times. The rearrangement links TRBV11-3 to TRBJ2-6, with no clear D. Germline loops: CDR1 SGHNT, CDR2 YENEEA. There are 15 residues in the CDR3. Trimming stripped 2 bases from V and 0 bases from J, with 5 bases between. The CDR3 bases are TGTGCCAGCAGCTTAAGAAGCTCTGGGGCCAACGTCCTGACTTTC. This translates into CASSLRSSGANVLTF.

This clonotype was seen repeatedly, ten times or more. This sequence joins TRBV5-5 and TRBJ2-5; 7 bases line up with TRBD2. Germline assignment: CDR1 SGHKS and CDR2 YYEKEE (reference sequence). The CDR3 runs to 15 residues. The trim removed 1 base at V and 4 bases at J, leaving 7 bases unmatched. CDR3 region: CASSLSGGIRETQYF. The CDR3 DNA is TGTGCCAGCAGCTTGTCCGGGGGGATAAGAGAGACCCAGTACTTC.

This clonotype occurred many times. The rearrangement links TRBV29-1 to TRBJ2-7; the D is unclear. Germline CDR1 is SQVTM and CDR2 is ANQGSEA. V was cut by 3 bases and J by 5 bases, with 11 bases left in between. This CDR3 has 12 amino acids. CDR3 DNA sequence: TGCAGCGTTGATCTAGGTGGCCACGAGCAGTACTTC. Translation: CSVDLGGHEQYF.

This clonotype was seen a few times. The rearrangement uses TRBV7-2 and TRBJ2-1, with TRBD2 identical over 8 bases. The CDR3 is 15 amino acids. Germline values: CDR1 SGHTA, CDR2 FQGNSA. V shed 5 bases, J shed 9 bases, and the junction held 12 bases outside the gene matches. DNA of the CDR3: TGTGCCAGCAGCCCCTCCGGAAAGCGGGAGTTTGAGCAGTTCTTC. As protein: CASSPSGKREFEQFF.